The subject of this entry is one T cell receptor (beta chain). The antigen is not known. An Oncomine TCR Beta short-read assay was used to sequence the DNA from cultured CD4+ T cells. DNA came from CD4+ T cells after culture. MiXCR was run by TCRdb on the PCR reads, yielding one entry per CDR3 protein. The sample lists around 6,100 distinct CDR3 sequences, 30% to 45% occurring once. The CDR3 covers 15 residues. Germline CDR1 reads KGHDR; CDR2 reads SFDVKD. The V gene lost 5 bases and the J gene lost 4 bases, with 14 bases spanning the gap. These data come from a study of vaccination and CD4 T cells after COVID-19. Whole-study context: Control cultures were supplied with a CEFX pool, an HIV-1 Nef pool, or no peptide at all.

Study-wide results and limits: Convalescent patients had a median around 90% of post-vaccine SARS-CoV-2-reactive clones that were detected only after vaccination, not before it.

The treatment was: approximately 9-day PBMC culture with coronavirus spike peptide pools or control peptides (ViraFEST assay). One should note that the unexposed donor's CD4+ T cells were collected before the COVID-19 pandemic (2011-2018). This chain links TRBV24-1 with TRBJ2-1; D is ambiguous. The origin of this receptor is a human donor in good health. The source material was CD4+ T cells from blood, cultured in vitro. For the CDR3, the DNA is TGTGCCACCAGTGGAGCTCACGGATCTTACAATGAGCAGTTCTTC. Translation: CATSGAHGSYNEQFF.